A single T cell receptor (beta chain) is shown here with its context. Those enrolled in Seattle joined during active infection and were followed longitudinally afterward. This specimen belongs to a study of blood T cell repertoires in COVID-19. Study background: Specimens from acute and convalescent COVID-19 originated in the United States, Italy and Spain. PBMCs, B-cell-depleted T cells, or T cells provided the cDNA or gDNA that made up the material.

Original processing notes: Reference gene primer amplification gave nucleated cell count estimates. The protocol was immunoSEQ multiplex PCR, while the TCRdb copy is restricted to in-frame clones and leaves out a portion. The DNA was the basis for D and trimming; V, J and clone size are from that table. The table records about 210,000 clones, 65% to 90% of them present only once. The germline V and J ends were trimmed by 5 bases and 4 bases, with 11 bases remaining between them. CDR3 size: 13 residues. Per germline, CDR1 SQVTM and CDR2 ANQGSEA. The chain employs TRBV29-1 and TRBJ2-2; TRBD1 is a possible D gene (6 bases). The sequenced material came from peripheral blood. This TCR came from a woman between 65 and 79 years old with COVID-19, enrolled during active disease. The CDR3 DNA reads TGCAGCGTTTCTGGGACATCCACCGGGGAGCTGTTTTTT. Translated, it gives CSVSGTSTGELFF.